This T cell receptor (beta chain) was identified during a study of somatic mutations in cytotoxic T cells in rheumatoid arthritis. As for the study in general: Patient blood, which was peripheral blood collected as 30 ml EDTA, was drawn right after diagnosis and before any treatment started. Certain T-cell populations stained with V beta antibodies were FACS-sorted to nearly 100% purity, and V beta1+ cells were TCRB-sequenced.

Clones were read by immunoSEQ multiplex PCR, and TCRdb kept only the in-frame ones, dropping some. The sample includes just over 20,000 clones, about four fifths seen only once; the top ten take approximately 15%. Trimming took off 4 bases at V and 2 bases at J, with 8 bases between the two ends. Germline CDR1 is SGHNT and CDR2 is YENEEA. The CDR3 sequence is 13 residues long. Source material: CD8+ T cells sorted from blood. The TCR originated in an adult with rheumatoid arthritis. The J gene is TRBJ1-2, the V gene TRBV11-3; TRBD1 might be the D (6 bases). The CDR3 here is CASSSTGNYGYTF. The CDR3 DNA follows: TGTGCCAGCAGCTCTACAGGGAACTATGGCTACACCTTC.